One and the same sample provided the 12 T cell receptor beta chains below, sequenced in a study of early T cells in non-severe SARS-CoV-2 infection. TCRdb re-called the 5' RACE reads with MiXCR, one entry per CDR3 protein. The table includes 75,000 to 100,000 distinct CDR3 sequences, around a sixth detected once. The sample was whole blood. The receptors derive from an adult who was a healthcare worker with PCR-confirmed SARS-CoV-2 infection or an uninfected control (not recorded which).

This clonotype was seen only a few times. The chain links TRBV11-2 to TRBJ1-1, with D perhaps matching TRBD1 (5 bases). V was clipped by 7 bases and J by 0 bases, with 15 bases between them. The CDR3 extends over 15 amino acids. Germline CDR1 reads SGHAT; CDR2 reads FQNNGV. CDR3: CASTEGPGLNTEAFF. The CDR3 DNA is TGTGCCAGCACCGAAGGGCCGGGGCTGAACACTGAAGCTTTCTTT. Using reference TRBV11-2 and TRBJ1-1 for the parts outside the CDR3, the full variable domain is EAGVAQSPRYKIIEKRQSVAFWCNPISGHATLYWYQQILGQGPKLLIQFQNNGVVDDSQLPKDRFSAERLKGVDSTLKIQPAKLEDSAVYLCASTEGPGLNTEAFFGQGTRLTVV.

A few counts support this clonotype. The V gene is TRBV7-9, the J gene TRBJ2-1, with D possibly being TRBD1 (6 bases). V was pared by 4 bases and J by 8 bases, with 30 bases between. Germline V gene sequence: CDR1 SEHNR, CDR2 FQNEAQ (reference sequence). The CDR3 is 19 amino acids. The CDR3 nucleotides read TGTGCCAGCAGCTCATCCCCGTTGAGGGGGAGATTGGGTTTTGATGAGCAGTTCTTC. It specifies CASSSSPLRGRLGFDEQFF.

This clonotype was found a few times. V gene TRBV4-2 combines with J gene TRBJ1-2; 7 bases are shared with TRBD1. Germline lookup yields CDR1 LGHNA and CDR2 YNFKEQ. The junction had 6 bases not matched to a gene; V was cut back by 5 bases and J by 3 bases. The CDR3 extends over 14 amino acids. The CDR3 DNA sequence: TGTGCCAGCAGCGCTGCCGGGACAGACTATGGCTACACCTTC. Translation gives CASSAAGTDYGYTF.

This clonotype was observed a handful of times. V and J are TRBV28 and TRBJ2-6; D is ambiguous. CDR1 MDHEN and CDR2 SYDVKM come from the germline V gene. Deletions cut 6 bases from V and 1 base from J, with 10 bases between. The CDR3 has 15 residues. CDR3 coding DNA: TGTGCCAGCAGCTTCCTAGATTCTGGGGCCAACGTCCTGACTTTC. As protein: CASSFLDSGANVLTF. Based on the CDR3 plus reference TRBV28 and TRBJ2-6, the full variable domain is DVKVTQSSRYLVKRTGEKVFLECVQDMDHENMFWYRQDPGLGLRLIYFSYDVKMKEKGDIPEGYSVSREKKERFSLILESASTNQTSMYLCASSFLDSGANVLTFGAGSRLTVL.

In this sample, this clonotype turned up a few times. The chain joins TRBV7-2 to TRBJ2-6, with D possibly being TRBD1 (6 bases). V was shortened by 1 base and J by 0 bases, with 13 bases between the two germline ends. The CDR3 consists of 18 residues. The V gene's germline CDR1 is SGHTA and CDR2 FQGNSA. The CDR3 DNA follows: TGTGCCAGCAGCTTAGTGGGGACACCCGGCTCTGGGGCCAACGTCCTGACTTTC. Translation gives CASSLVGTPGSGANVLTF. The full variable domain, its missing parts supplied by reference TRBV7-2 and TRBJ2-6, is GAGVSQSPSNKVTEKGKDVELRCDPISGHTALYWYRQSLGQGLEFLIYFQGNSAPDKSGLPSDRFSAERTGGSVSTLTIQRTQQEDSAVYLCASSLVGTPGSGANVLTFGAGSRLTVL.

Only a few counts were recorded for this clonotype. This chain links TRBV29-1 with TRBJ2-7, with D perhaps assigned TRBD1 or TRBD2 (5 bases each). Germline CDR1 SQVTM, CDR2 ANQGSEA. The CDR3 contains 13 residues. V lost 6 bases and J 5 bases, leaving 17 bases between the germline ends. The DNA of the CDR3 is TGCAGCGTCCCGGGACCGGGACCCCACGAGCAGTACTTC. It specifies CSVPGPGPHEQYF.

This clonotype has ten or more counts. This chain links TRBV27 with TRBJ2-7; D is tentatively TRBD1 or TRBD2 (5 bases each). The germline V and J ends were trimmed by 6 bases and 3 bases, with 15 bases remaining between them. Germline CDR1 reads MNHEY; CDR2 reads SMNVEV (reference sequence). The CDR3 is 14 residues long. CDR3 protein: CASSLSGGSYEQYF. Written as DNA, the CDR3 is TGTGCCAGCAGCCTTTCTGGGGGAAGCTACGAGCAGTACTTC.

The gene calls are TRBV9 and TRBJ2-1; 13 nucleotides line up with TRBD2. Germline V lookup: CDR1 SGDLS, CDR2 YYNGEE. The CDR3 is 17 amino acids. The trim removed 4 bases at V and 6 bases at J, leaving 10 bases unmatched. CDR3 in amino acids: CASSTLAGTSGANEQFF. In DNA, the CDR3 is TGTGCCAGCAGCACTCTAGCGGGGACTAGCGGGGCCAATGAGCAGTTCTTC. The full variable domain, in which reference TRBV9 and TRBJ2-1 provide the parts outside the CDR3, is DSGVTQTPKHLITATGQRVTLRCSPRSGDLSVYWYQQSLDQGLQFLIQYYNGEERAKGNILERFSAQQFPDLHSELNLSSLELGDSALYFCASSTLAGTSGANEQFFGPGTRLTVL.

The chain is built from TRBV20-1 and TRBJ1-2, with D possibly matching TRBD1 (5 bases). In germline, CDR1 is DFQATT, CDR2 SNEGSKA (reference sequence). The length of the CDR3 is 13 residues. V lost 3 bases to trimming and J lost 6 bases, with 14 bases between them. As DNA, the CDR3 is TGCAGTGCTAGTATGAGGGGCGCGGATGGCTACACCTTC. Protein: CSASMRGADGYTF.

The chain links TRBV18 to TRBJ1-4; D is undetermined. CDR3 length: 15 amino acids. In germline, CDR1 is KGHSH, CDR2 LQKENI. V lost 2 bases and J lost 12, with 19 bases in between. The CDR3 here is CASSPRAPPVGELFF. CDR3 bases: TGTGCCAGCTCACCAAGGGCACCCCCGGTTGGGGAACTGTTTTTT.

CDR3 protein: CASVRDRGPEQYF. As DNA, the CDR3 is TGTGCCAGCGTTCGGGACAGGGGCCCCGAGCAGTACTTC. This sequence joins TRBV7-2 and TRBJ2-7; TRBD1 matches at 10 bases. CDR3 length: 13 amino acids. CDR1 and CDR2 from the germline V gene are SGHTA and FQGNSA. Unmatched junction bases numbered 7, after V lost 8 bases and J lost 6 bases.

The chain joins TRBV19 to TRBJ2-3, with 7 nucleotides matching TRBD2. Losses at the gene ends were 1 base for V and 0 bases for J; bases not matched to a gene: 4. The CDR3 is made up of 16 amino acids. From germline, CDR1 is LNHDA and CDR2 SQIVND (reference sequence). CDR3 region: CASSIVGLLSTDTQYF. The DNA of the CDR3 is TGTGCCAGTAGTATAGTGGGACTACTAAGCACAGATACGCAGTATTTT. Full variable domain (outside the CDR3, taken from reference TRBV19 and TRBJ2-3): DGGITQSPKYLFRKEGQNVTLSCEQNLNHDAMYWYRQDPGQGLRLIYYSQIVNDFQKGDIAEGYSVSREKKESFPLTVTSAQKNPTAFYLCASSIVGLLSTDTQYFGPGTRLTVL.